This T cell receptor (beta chain) was identified in a study of cytomegalovirus exposure and HLA in healthy donors. Regarding the study as a whole: Despite most TCR sequences being rare, some public TCRs occurred in many donors.

The PCR made use of 60 Vbeta and 13 Jbeta primers. Clones were sequenced by immunoSEQ multiplex PCR, and TCRdb holds only the in-frame ones, with some missing. Here the sample table reports about 140,000 clones. To note about this clone: As yet, its antigen is unknown.

Trimming stripped 5 bases from V and 2 bases from J, with 9 bases between. CDR3 length: 12 amino acids. Germline CDR1 SQVTM, CDR2 ANQGSEA. This clonotype originated in a middle-aged man in good health and CMV-seronegative. The source material was PBMCs. The chain recombines TRBV29-1 with TRBJ1-1; D not certain. CDR3 sequence reads: CSVWGGNTEAFF. Written as DNA, the CDR3 is TGCAGCGTTTGGGGAGGCAACACTGAAGCTTTCTTT.